This TCR beta chain was identified during a study of cytomegalovirus exposure and HLA in healthy donors (dated by TCRdb to 2016 to 2017). For context, the study as a whole: According to an earlier analysis of 587 of the donors, about 179 million T cells yielded over 100 million unique TCR beta sequences and 276 Gb of sequence data. Roughly 300 gigabases of sequencing data and approximately 80 million unique TCR sequences were included in an early release covering over 600 HLA-typed donors. Of the 300 to 450 genotyped donors, approximately 80% fell in the genetic ancestry cluster associated with self-reported Caucasian donors. The study aimed to test whether cataloging public T cell receptors could reveal signatures of past pathogen exposure. The study used immunosequencing to profile the T cell repertoires of about 670 subjects and linked those repertoires to cytomegalovirus serostatus. Besides the first cohort of around 700 subjects, a separate validation cohort made up of 95 to 150 different subjects was used. To predict cytomegalovirus infection status, the study brought together high-throughput TCR immunosequencing, statistical association of individual TCRs with disease status, and machine learning. To study patterns of TCR occurrence, a later analysis re-analyzed previously published TCR beta repertoires from several hundred donors and added high-resolution HLA genotyping. In the later analysis, no new phenotypic data were used to find candidate immune exposures; instead, reliance was placed on TCR beta sequences and their occurrence across donors. To decide whether each TCR beta V gene segment behaved as functional or pseudogenic, an earlier analysis of fewer than 750 of the donors relied on high-throughput TCR beta sequencing. Donor age, sex, ethnicity and CMV serostatus were compiled alongside the repertoire data. A later genetic analysis took genome-wide SNP genotypes for about 60% of the roughly 670 donors and used that subset as a discovery cohort. Every repertoire in the discovery cohort had been generated on one and the same sequencing platform. Both class I and class II loci were covered by HLA typing, at four-digit resolution. The number of typed donors differed by locus: 629-630 for A, B, C, DRB1 and DQB1; some 500 for DQA1; over 600 for DPA1; and around 490 for DPB1. Because of strong linkage in the cohort, 4 to 6 DR-DQ haplotypes were treated as single units for association and clustering. Among a few hundred genotyped donors of the cohort, an average of 235,054 unique TCR beta nucleotide sequences were sequenced per donor, about a sixth of them non-productive.

The germline V gene (reference sequence) provides CDR1 SEHNR and CDR2 FQNEAQ. Including cysteine and phenylalanine, the CDR3 has 14 amino acids. Of the read, only the CDR3 DNA is kept; its 42 bases are in frame from base 1. Libraries were prepared through the immunoSEQ multiplex PCR assay. For the multiplex PCR, a mixture combining 60 forward primers for TCR Vbeta segments and 13 reverse primers for TCR Jbeta segments was used. The CDR3 region of rearranged TCR beta genes was amplified from genomic DNA by a multiplex PCR assay. The amplified TCR beta libraries were sequenced on the Illumina HiSeq System as 87-base-pair reads. As for how the authors treated the data: Across the 500 to 850 repertoires, a later analysis counted tens of millions of unique TCR beta chains, roughly 11 million of which were shared by at least two donors. Raw reads were error-corrected and collapsed into unique sequences with a nearest-neighbor algorithm that merged closely related sequences to remove PCR and sequencing errors. CDR3 sequences were aligned to IMGT reference sequences to assign V, D and J gene segments. For a sequence to be retained, a match of at least six nucleotides was required to both a V gene segment and a J gene segment. A rearrangement was called productive if the CDR3 had no stop codons and remained in frame with V and J, and every other rearrangement was called non-productive. CDR3 was defined according to IMGT convention as the region running from the second conserved V-encoded cysteine to the conserved J-encoded phenylalanine. In an earlier analysis of approximately 500 of the donors, sequences lacking an unambiguous match to a single V gene segment were excluded. An earlier analysis of a few hundred of the donors classified V segments as functional when productive rearrangements were above 56.7% and as segregating when the standard deviation between donors was above 5%. A statistical classification framework was built to diagnose cytomegalovirus status from the catalog of TCR beta chain sequences. In a later analysis, TCR nucleotide sequences were compared against IMGT/GENE-DB human TR gene sequences so that V and J genes could be assigned. Using the TCRdist pipeline, a later analysis assigned CDR3 sequences along with most-parsimonious VDJ recombination scenarios. In a later analysis, each TCR beta chain was defined by its CDR3 amino acid sequence together with its V-gene family, and reads lacking a unique V-gene family were excluded. To address suspected cross-contamination and a sequencing artifact, a later analysis removed 550 to 750 highly shared, low-generation-probability nucleotide sequences. In a later analysis, a clonal expansion index was calculated for each public chain from normalized within-repertoire ranks of inferred template counts. Generation probabilities in a later analysis came from a VDJ recombination model fitted to out-of-frame rearrangements, and those results were checked against IGoR. A later analysis scored TCR-TCR, TCR-HLA and TCR-CMV co-occurrence with hypergeometric tests, applying a repertoire-size bias correction to TCR pairs. To estimate false discovery rates, a later analysis permuted the HLA or CMV assignments 20 times. In a later analysis, co-occurring TCRs were grouped using DBSCAN, with TCRdist sequence similarity added in when clustering inside HLA-allele-positive subsets. For co-occurrence clustering, repertoires with fewer than 30,000 or more than 120,000 public chains were excluded, along with five repertoires with anomalous nucleotide sharing. TCRdb stores this immuneACCESS table with in-frame sequences only. Part of the clones is absent; in the studies checked, under half of the shortfall reflects unresolved V genes, and no reason is known for the rest. V and J calls and clone size are copied from that table; D and trimming were computed from the DNA. Here the sample has some 190,000 clones; roughly 81% occur a single time. Approximately 2.8% of the sample comes from the top ten.

Turning to this clone: Its antigen is not yet known. Its ends do not fully match the called genes, so a read error is possible.

The cohort consisted of fewer than 700 healthy bone marrow donors. At the time of sampling, all cohort members were nominally healthy, though unrecorded immune exposures were likely present. The donor tested CMV seropositive and was one of the 289 seropositive cohort members. Every donor gave a peripheral blood sample, and the peripheral blood mononuclear cells from that sample were used for TCR beta sequencing. Genomic DNA was extracted from the blood cell samples with the Qiagen DNeasy Blood Extraction Kit. The investigation overall reported the following: A further reported finding was that TCR beta sequences accurately predicted the HLA-A and HLA-B alleles for most subjects in the first cohort. Sequencing depth was assumed to be roughly uniform across donors in the presence/absence analyses, though that assumption may not hold. According to a later analysis, most CMV-associated TCR beta chains appeared to be HLA-restricted, and the HLA associations seemed to be driven largely by CMV exposure. Because counts were too low, about 18 rarely observed V segments, including chromosome 9 orphons, were excluded from the earlier analysis of some 540 of the donors. In an earlier analysis of approximately 590 of the donors, most TCR beta V segments appeared in productive rearrangements about 87% or about 30% of the time, broadly matching IMGT annotations. Compared with equally common non-associated chains, HLA-associated TCR beta chains in a later analysis were more clonally expanded and had lower generation probabilities. A later genetic analysis associated a missense DCLRE1C variant with V-gene and J-gene trimming of TCR beta chains, and an independent cohort replicated the association. According to the authors, the approach could potentially be generalized to other disease states and immunological phenotypes. For the cohort, immune exposure information was limited to CMV serostatus. Cytomegalovirus status was reported to be diagnosed by the classifier with high specificity and sensitivity in both the original and validation cohorts. According to a later analysis, TCR association rates differed among HLA loci, with DRB1 alleles showing the most associated TCRs and HLA-C alleles showing the fewest. A cluster of highly shared sequence variants was judged likely to represent a technical artifact of the sequencing pipeline. Only TCR beta chains were sequenced in this cohort, and the absence of alpha or paired-chain data limited detectable features. When HLA alleles, especially DR and DQ, strongly co-occurred, attributing TCR associations to individual alleles was difficult. In a later genetic analysis, fewer N-insertions in productive TCRs were reported among donors in an Asian-associated ancestry cluster than the roughly 640-donor mean. Because the 87-base-pair reads could not distinguish some IMGT-functional V segments, including TRBV6-2 and TRBV6-3, those segments were excluded. While some public TCRs were present in many individuals, most TCR sequences turned up only very rarely across donors. Several of the top co-occurrence clusters appeared to be linked to parvovirus B19, influenza, CMV and Epstein-Barr virus, according to a later analysis. A few of the identified cytomegalovirus-associated TCR beta chains were confirmed in vitro to be specific for cytomegalovirus antigens. A total of 150 to 200 TCR beta chains were listed by the study as associated with cytomegalovirus. Linkage disequilibrium might explain the correlated functional status among segregating V segments, but an unknown experimental factor could not be excluded. Specific HLA alleles were associated with 15,000 to 20,000 TCR beta sequences at a false discovery rate of 0.05 in a later analysis. Because some donors lacked HLA typing at each locus, the association tests relied only on the typed subset.

The receptor's source is a woman aged 30 to 39 in good health and CMV-seropositive. The V gene is TRBV7-9 and the J gene is TRBJ2-5, and the D gene may be TRBD2, 5 bases matching. What was sequenced was PBMCs. The CDR3 loop reads CSSSQRSGQETQYF. The sequenced DNA is TGTTCCAGCAGCCAAAGGTCGGGACAAGAGACCCAGTACTTC.